One and the same sample provided the 19 T cell receptor beta chains below, sequenced in a study of blood T cell repertoires in COVID-19. Repertoires were generated with immunoSEQ multiplex PCR, while TCRdb's copy carries only in-frame clones and drops some. The sample consists of 200,000 to 250,000 clones, approximately 80% of them appearing once. The sequenced material came from peripheral blood. These receptor sequences come from a woman aged 80 or over with acute or convalescent COVID-19.

This clone appeared a single time. The V gene is TRBV18, the J gene TRBJ2-2; 13 bases agree with TRBD2. J gave up 3 bases and V 5 bases, and 9 bases lay outside the gene matches. Germline V gives CDR1 KGHSH, CDR2 LQKENI. The CDR3 is 18 amino acids. The CDR3 DNA sequence: TGTGCCAGCTCAAGGACTAGCGGGGGTGTTGGAGACACCGGGGAGCTGTTTTTT. Translated: CASSRTSGGVGDTGELFF. Complete variable domain (other parts from reference TRBV18 and TRBJ2-2): NAGVMQNPRHLVRRRGQEARLRCSPMKGHSHVYWYRQLPEEGLKFMVYLQKENIIDESGMPKERFSAEFPKEGPSILRIQQVVRGDSAAYFCASSRTSGGVGDTGELFFGEGSRLTVL.

This clone was counted only a few times. Other DNA sequences of this sample code for an identical CDR3. CDR3: CASRVAGADTQYF. The CDR3 DNA reads as TGTGCCAGTAGAGTGGCGGGAGCAGATACGCAGTATTTT. The chain has TRBV19 and TRBJ2-3; 7 positions match TRBD2. The CDR3 length is 13 residues. CDR1 LNHDA and CDR2 SQIVND come from the germline V gene (reference sequence). V shed 6 bases and J 4 bases; nucleotides not matched to a gene: 4.

The chain uses TRBV2 and TRBJ2-7; 13 nucleotides align to TRBD2. Germline V lookup: CDR1 SNHLY, CDR2 FYNNEI. Trimming at V came to 3 bases and at J to 10 bases, leaving 6 bases not matched to a gene. CDR3 length: 14 amino acids. CDR3 nucleotide sequence: TGTGCCAGCAGTGATCGGACTAGCGGGGGACGACAGTACTTC. It codes for CASSDRTSGGRQYF.

In this sample, this clone turned up once. The gene calls are TRBV7-9 and TRBJ1-2, with no clear D. Germline CDR1 and CDR2: SEHNR and FQNEAQ (reference sequence). The CDR3 is made up of 14 amino acids. V lost 1 base to trimming and J lost 6 bases, with 12 bases between them. The CDR3 loop is CASSLDERAHGYTF. For the CDR3, the DNA is TGTGCCAGCAGCTTAGACGAGAGGGCTCATGGCTACACCTTC.

The V gene is TRBV7-2, the J gene TRBJ2-7; TRBD2 matches at 10 bases. The CDR3 consists of 16 residues. The ends lost 5 bases at V and 2 bases at J; junction bases unmatched: 9. Looked up from germline, CDR1 is SGHTA and CDR2 is FQGNSA. The CDR3 sequence is CASSGLESGGAYEQYF. The CDR3 DNA sequence: TGTGCCAGCAGCGGACTCGAGAGCGGGGGGGCCTACGAGCAGTACTTC.

This chain connects TRBV6-2 or TRBV6-3 to TRBJ1-1; D is possibly TRBD1 (5 bases). CDR3 length: 11 amino acids. Germline loops: CDR1 MNHEY, CDR2 SVGEGT. V lost 5 bases to trimming and J lost 11 bases, with 12 bases between them. The CDR3, as DNA: TGTGCCAGCAGTCAGGGTAATGAGGCTTTCTTT. Translating gives CASSQGNEAFF.

J is TRBJ1-4 and V is TRBV9; perhaps TRBD1 as D (6 bases). CDR1 and CDR2 (germline): SGDLS, YYNGEE. V dropped 4 bases and J dropped 5 bases, with 12 bases sitting between them. The CDR3 is 14 amino acids. The CDR3 here is CASSPGAGNEKLFF. Written as DNA, the CDR3 is TGTGCCAGCAGCCCAGGGGCAGGGAATGAAAAACTGTTTTTT.

The V call is TRBV7-6, the J call TRBJ2-5, with D hard to call. The CDR3 runs 13 residues. The ends were cut back, 5 bases at V and 4 bases at J, with 11 bases in the middle. Germline CDR1 and CDR2: SGHVS and FNYEAQ. CDR3 loop: CASSPRPRETQYF. CDR3 coding DNA: TGTGCCAGCAGCCCGCGCCCCCGAGAGACCCAGTACTTC.

The chain couples TRBV19 to TRBJ1-2; a weak D match, TRBD1 (5 bases). Trimming left V 5 bases short and J 2 bases short, with 12 bases between. This CDR3 is 14 amino acids long. CDR1 LNHDA and CDR2 SQIVND come from the germline V gene (reference sequence). The DNA of the CDR3 is TGTGCCAGTAGTTCTCCGGGGGGGAACTATGGCTACACCTTC. Protein product: CASSSPGGNYGYTF.

The chain is built from TRBV5-1 and TRBJ2-2, with D perhaps TRBD1 (5 bases). Trimming left V 5 bases short and J 0 bases short, with 11 bases between. This CDR3 has 15 amino acids. CDR1 is SGHRS, CDR2 YFSETQ, per germline. The CDR3, as DNA: TGCGCCAGCAGACAAGGGGTTACGAACACCGGGGAGCTGTTTTTT. Translation: CASRQGVTNTGELFF.

The V and J genes are TRBV14 and TRBJ2-7, with D uncertain. CDR3 size: 13 residues. Between the trimmed V and J ends, which lost 4 bases and 2 bases, there was a span of 9 bases. CDR1 and CDR2 from the germline V gene are SGHDN and FVKESK. Here the CDR3 DNA reads TGTGCCAGCAGCCGTAGCACCACCTACGAGCAGTACTTC. This codes for CASSRSTTYEQYF.

The rearrangement joins TRBV11-2 to TRBJ2-7, with D possibly being TRBD1 (6 bases). V was clipped by 5 bases and J by 3 bases, with 14 bases between them. The CDR3 runs to 14 residues. Germline CDR1 SGHAT, CDR2 FQNNGV. The chain's CDR3 is CASSARQAGYEQYF. CDR3 coding DNA: TGTGCCAGCAGCGCACGACAGGCCGGCTACGAGCAGTACTTC. The variable domain in full, completed from reference TRBV11-2 and TRBJ2-7, reads EAGVAQSPRYKIIEKRQSVAFWCNPISGHATLYWYQQILGQGPKLLIQFQNNGVVDDSQLPKDRFSAERLKGVDSTLKIQPAKLEDSAVYLCASSARQAGYEQYFGPGTRLTVT.

J is TRBJ2-4 and V is TRBV3-1 (or the pseudogene TRBV3-2); 9 bases map to TRBD1. The CDR3 has 16 residues. Germline lookup yields CDR1 LGHDT and CDR2 YNNKEL (reference sequence). With V trimmed by 0 bases and J by 13 bases, 13 bases remained unmatched. The CDR3 bases are TGTGCCAGCAGCCAAGACTTCGCCGGACAGGGGAGGGACCAGTACTTC. It is translated as CASSQDFAGQGRDQYF.

The chain couples TRBV27 to TRBJ1-4; D remains ambiguous. Trimming left V 4 bases short and J 2 bases short, with 20 bases between. The germline CDR1 and CDR2 sequences are MNHEY and SMNVEV (reference sequence). The CDR3 is 18 amino acids. The CDR3 DNA sequence: TGTGCCAGCAGTTCCGATTGGCGGCCCACCTACACTAATGAAAAACTGTTTTTT. Amino acid sequence: CASSSDWRPTYTNEKLFF.

This rearrangement joins TRBV19 to TRBJ1-5; D perhaps matches TRBD1 (6 bases). CDR3 length: 17 residues. From germline, CDR1 is LNHDA and CDR2 SQIVND (reference sequence). V was pared by 3 bases and J by 0 bases, with 15 bases between. The CDR3 sequence: CASSITGPTYSNQPQHF. The CDR3 coding sequence is TGTGCCAGTAGTATTACAGGGCCTACTTATAGCAATCAGCCCCAGCATTTT.

The genes are TRBV4-2 and TRBJ2-3; TRBD2 agrees at 9 bases. The CDR3 spans 16 residues. The germline V gene has CDR1 LGHNA and CDR2 YNFKEQ. V was clipped by 0 bases and J by 4 bases; unmatched bases: 5. This CDR3 reads CASSQDKAGGADTQYF. Written as DNA, the CDR3 is TGTGCCAGCAGCCAAGATAAGGCGGGGGGGGCAGATACGCAGTATTTT.

The genes are TRBV13 and TRBJ2-7; D is ambiguous. This CDR3 region has 11 residues. Trimming removed 7 bases at V and 7 bases at J, with 11 bases between. The germline CDR1 and CDR2 sequences are PRHDT and FYEKMQ (reference sequence). The CDR3 region is CASNMNGEQYF. CDR3 DNA: TGTGCCAGCAACATGAACGGGGAGCAGTACTTC.

The CDR3 reads CASSFPSGGARHEQYF. DNA of the CDR3: TGTGCCAGCAGCTTCCCTAGCGGGGGGGCTAGACACGAGCAGTACTTC. The genes are TRBV11-2 and TRBJ2-7; 12 nucleotides match TRBD2. CDR3 length: 16 residues. Germline V gives CDR1 SGHAT, CDR2 FQNNGV. Trimming removed 3 bases from V and 5 bases from J; junction bases left unmatched: 8. Complete variable domain (other parts from reference TRBV11-2 and TRBJ2-7): EAGVAQSPRYKIIEKRQSVAFWCNPISGHATLYWYQQILGQGPKLLIQFQNNGVVDDSQLPKDRFSAERLKGVDSTLKIQPAKLEDSAVYLCASSFPSGGARHEQYFGPGTRLTVT.

The chain has TRBV20-1 and TRBJ1-2; D is uncertain. V shed 3 bases and J shed 0 bases, with 8 bases lying between them. This CDR3 is 13 amino acids long. Germline lookup yields CDR1 DFQATT and CDR2 SNEGSKA (reference sequence). The CDR3 protein is CSASTAANYGYTF. The DNA for the CDR3 is TGCAGTGCTAGTACAGCTGCTAACTATGGCTACACCTTC.